This TCR beta chain was recorded in a study of CD8+ T cells in alopecia areata. As to this clone: Antigen unknown.

Broader study findings: Normal skin contains resident alphabeta T cells, and these are also sequenced in scalp samples. For lesional scalp, especially alopecia totalis/universalis, clonality was higher than in normal scalp.

The CDR3 is 13 residues long. Trimming took 7 bases from V and 4 from J, leaving 16 bases between them. Per germline, CDR1 SQVTM and CDR2 ANQGSEA. RNA was isolated and reverse transcribed to cDNA, the sequencing template. TCRdb keeps only in-frame clones here, not all; method: immunoSEQ multiplex PCR. The sample consists of 120,000 or so clones, about 50% of them appearing once. The specimen sequenced was NKG2D-low CD8+ T cells sorted from blood. The source of this sequence is a human donor with alopecia areata. V usage is TRBV29-1 and J usage is TRBJ2-5, with D possibly matching TRBD1 (5 bases). CDR3 region: CSGEIRDIETQYF. CDR3 DNA sequence: TGCAGCGGCGAAATCAGGGATATAGAGACCCAGTACTTC.